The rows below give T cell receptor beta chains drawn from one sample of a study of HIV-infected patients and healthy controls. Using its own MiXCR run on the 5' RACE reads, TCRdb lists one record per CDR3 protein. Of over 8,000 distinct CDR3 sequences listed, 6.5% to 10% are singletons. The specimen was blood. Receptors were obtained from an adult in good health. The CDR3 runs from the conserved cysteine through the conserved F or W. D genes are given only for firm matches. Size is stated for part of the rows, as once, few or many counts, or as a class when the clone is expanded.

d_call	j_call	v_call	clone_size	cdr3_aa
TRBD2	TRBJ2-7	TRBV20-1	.	CSARMGLHSYEQYF
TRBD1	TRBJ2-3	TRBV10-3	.	CAIRQGGTDTQYF
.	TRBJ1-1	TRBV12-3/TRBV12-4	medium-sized	CASRRRQGWDTEAFF
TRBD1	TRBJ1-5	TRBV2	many	CASTRTRQGDQPQHF
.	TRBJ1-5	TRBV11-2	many	CASSLGLGQPQHF
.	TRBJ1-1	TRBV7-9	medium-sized	CASSLGWTEAFF
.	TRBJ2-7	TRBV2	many	CASSEAGTAIYEQYF
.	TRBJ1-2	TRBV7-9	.	CASSSAVNYGYTF
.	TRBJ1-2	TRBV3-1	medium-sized	CASSQRRNYGYTF
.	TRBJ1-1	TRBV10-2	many	CASMREFMNTEAFF
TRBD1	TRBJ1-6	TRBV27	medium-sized	CASSARTGIYNSPLHF
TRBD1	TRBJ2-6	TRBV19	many	CASRTGGGANVLTF
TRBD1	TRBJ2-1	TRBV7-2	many	CASSFPGQGFHEQFF
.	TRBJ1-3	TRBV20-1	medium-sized	CSARDLRRGNSGNTIYF
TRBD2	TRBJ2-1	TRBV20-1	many	CSASTQRGRNEQFF
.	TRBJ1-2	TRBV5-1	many	CASSLDSRGNYGYTF
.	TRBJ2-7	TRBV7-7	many	CASSKGPGSYEQYF
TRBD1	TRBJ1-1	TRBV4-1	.	CASSQVGRGQGTEAFF
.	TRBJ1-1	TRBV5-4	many	CASSSRDAGGFTEAFF
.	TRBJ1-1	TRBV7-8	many	CASSLVGAEAFF
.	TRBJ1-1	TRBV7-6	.	CASSLAGVSGTEAFF
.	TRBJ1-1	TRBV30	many	CAYSGGWNTEAFF